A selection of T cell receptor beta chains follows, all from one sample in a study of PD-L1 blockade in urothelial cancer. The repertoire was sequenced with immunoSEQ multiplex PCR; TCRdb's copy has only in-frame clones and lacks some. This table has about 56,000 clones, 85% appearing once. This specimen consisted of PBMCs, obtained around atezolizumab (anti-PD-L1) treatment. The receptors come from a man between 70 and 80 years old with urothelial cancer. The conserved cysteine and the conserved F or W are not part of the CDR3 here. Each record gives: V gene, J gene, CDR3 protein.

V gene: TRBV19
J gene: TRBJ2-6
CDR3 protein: ASSETGANVLT

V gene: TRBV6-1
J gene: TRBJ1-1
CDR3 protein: ASSEPGDTEAF

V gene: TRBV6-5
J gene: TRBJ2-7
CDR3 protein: ASARDRDYEQY

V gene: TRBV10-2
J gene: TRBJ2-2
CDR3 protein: ASSDPTRLARNTGELF

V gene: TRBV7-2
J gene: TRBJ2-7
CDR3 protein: ASSLGGPGQEGEQY

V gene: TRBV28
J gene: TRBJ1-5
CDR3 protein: ASSSGTGNNQPQH

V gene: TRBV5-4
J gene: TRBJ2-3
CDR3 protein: ASSLFGLEVTDTQY

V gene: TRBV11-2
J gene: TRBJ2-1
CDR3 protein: ASSVDRGEQF

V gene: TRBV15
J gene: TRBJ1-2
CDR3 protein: ATSRDLGSPGYT

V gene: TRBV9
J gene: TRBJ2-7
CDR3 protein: ASTASGDHYEQY

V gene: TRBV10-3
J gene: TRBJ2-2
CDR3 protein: AISGGRATGELF

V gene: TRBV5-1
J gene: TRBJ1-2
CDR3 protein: ASSRSTGGGYGYT

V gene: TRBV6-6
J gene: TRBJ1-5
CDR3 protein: ASRRSGGNQPQH

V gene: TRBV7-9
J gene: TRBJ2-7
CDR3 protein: ASSSRTGGPGEQY

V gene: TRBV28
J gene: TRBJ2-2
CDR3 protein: ASSSLAGGPVGELF

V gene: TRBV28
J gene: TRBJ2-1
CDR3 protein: ASSSAGGYSYNEQF

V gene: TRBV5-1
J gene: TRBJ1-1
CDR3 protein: ASSWGDRDDTEAF

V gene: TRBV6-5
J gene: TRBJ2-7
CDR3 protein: ASSLLDRASYEQY

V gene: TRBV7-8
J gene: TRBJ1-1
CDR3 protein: ASSPLGGGEAF

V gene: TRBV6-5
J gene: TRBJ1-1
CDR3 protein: ASSFRTGDTEAF

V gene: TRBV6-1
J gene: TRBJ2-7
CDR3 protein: ASSTVSYEQY

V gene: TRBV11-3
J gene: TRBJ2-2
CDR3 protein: ASSPGLAGGWPGELF

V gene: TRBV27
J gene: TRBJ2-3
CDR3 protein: ASSYSGGQHRYAY

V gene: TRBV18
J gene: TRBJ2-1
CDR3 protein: ASSAGTPTFNEQF

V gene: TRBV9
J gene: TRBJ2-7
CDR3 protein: ASSLAGASSYEQY

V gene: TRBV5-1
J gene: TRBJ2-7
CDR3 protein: ASSWTGGSYEQY

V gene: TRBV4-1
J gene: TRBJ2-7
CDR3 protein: ASSLEGTVAGGRQY

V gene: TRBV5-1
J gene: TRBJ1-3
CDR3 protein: ASNSRRTSGSGDTIY

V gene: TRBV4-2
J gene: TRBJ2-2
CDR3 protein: ASRYGGDTGELF

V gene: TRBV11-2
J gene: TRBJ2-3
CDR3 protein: ASSQGRDTQY

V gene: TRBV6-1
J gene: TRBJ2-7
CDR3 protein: ASKEQGSFEQY

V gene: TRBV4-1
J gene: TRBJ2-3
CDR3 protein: ASSQGGDTQY

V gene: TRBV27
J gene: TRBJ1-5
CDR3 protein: ASANRGNQPQH

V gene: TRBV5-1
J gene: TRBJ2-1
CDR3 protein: ASSPQTGLYNEQF

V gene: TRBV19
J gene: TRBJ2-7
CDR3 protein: ASSSRTGYEQY

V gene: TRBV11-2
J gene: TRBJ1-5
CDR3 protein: ASSLSPSNQPQH

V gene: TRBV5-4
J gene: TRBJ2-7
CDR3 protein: ASSPPGGAGAREQY

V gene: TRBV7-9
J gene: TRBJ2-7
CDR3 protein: ASSPRTGATYEQY

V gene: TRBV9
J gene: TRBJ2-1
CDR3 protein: ASSVADRSYNEQF

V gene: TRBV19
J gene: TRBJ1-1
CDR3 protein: ASSSPPVGQGTRGTEAF

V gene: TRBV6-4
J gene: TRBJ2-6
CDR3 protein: ASSDVGGHGANVLT

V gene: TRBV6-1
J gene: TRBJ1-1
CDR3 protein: ASSVQGMNTEAF

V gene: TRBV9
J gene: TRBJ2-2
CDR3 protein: ASSVEQQGIAELF

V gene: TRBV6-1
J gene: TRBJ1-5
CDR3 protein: ASSESLVSGPNQPQH

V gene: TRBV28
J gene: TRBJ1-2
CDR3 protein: ASSRPNHDRGPFDGYT

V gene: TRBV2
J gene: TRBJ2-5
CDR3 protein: ASRGSQETQY

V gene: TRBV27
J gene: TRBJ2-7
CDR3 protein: ASSFSGIQGEQY

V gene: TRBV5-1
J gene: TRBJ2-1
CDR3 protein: ASSSQPQGASYNEQF